Listed below are T cell receptor beta chains from one sample, sequenced in a study of shared clonotypes between healthy human individuals. Sequencing used immunoSEQ multiplex PCR; TCRdb keeps in-frame clones, though not all of them. The sample carries fewer than 3 million clones, less than 95% recorded once. Specimen: naive CD4+ T cells from PBMCs. The origin of the receptors is a man aged 18 to 30 in good health. Some clones in this sample may be carry-over from other donors' samples. The conserved cysteine and the conserved F or W are not part of the CDR3 here. D genes are given only for firm matches.

j_call: TRBJ1-2
v_call: TRBV6-1
d_call: .
cdr3_aa: ASSAKTAIYGYT

j_call: TRBJ2-3
v_call: TRBV29-1
d_call: .
cdr3_aa: SVDPSTDTQY

j_call: TRBJ2-5
v_call: TRBV18
d_call: TRBD1
cdr3_aa: ASLQGAGETQY

j_call: TRBJ2-5
v_call: TRBV5-1
d_call: .
cdr3_aa: ASRNGFQETQY

j_call: TRBJ2-7
v_call: TRBV28
d_call: .
cdr3_aa: ASSSVRSYEQY

j_call: TRBJ1-5
v_call: TRBV28
d_call: .
cdr3_aa: ASSLPGSYQPQH

j_call: TRBJ1-3
v_call: TRBV15
d_call: .
cdr3_aa: ATSRDGPGRNTIY

j_call: TRBJ2-3
v_call: TRBV5-1
d_call: TRBD2
cdr3_aa: ASSLGLLAGDTTDTQY

j_call: TRBJ1-1
v_call: TRBV7-3
d_call: .
cdr3_aa: ASSRRPSTEAF

j_call: TRBJ2-1
v_call: TRBV28
d_call: .
cdr3_aa: ATRKRDNEQF

j_call: TRBJ1-5
v_call: TRBV11-3
d_call: .
cdr3_aa: ASSLELTDDQPQH

j_call: TRBJ2-3
v_call: TRBV10-3
d_call: .
cdr3_aa: AINVGADTQY

j_call: TRBJ2-7
v_call: TRBV20-1
d_call: .
cdr3_aa: SARGPEEQY

j_call: TRBJ2-3
v_call: TRBV5-4
d_call: TRBD2
cdr3_aa: ASSLMLAGETDTQY

j_call: TRBJ2-7
v_call: TRBV7-2
d_call: .
cdr3_aa: ASSVFWGPDEQY

j_call: TRBJ2-1
v_call: TRBV2
d_call: TRBD2
cdr3_aa: ASTPQREALPKF

j_call: TRBJ1-2
v_call: TRBV25-1
d_call: .
cdr3_aa: ASSDSQGRDYGYT

j_call: TRBJ2-5
v_call: TRBV5-1
d_call: .
cdr3_aa: ASSLEGSETQY